This T cell receptor (beta chain) was retrieved from a study of molecular identifiers for immune sequencing clone quantification. General study findings and limits: Effector cells kept over 97% of their molecules in clones above 20 RNA copies, while naive cells kept under 1% there.

TCR libraries were built in bulk with a published protocol and specific TCR primers. A single record per CDR3 protein comes from TCRdb applying MiXCR to the PCR reads. The sample includes 490,000 or so distinct CDR3 sequences, 20% to 25% of them seen just once. This CDR3 has 16 amino acids. With V trimmed by 5 bases and J by 0 bases, 9 bases remained unmatched. Germline lookup yields CDR1 PRHDT and CDR2 FYEKMQ (reference sequence). As for this clonotype: Its target is not known.

This TCR came from a human donor in good health. Some libraries in this study had Jurkat cell RNA spiked in. The gene calls are TRBV13 and TRBJ1-1, with 7 bases matching TRBD1. Input material: naive CD8+ T cells from blood, with Jurkat cell RNA spiked in. Indicated subset: FACS-sorted CD8+CD4-CCR7+CD45RA+ naive T cells. Here the CDR3 DNA reads TGTGCCAGCAGCCCTCGACAGGGACCATTGAACACTGAAGCTTTCTTT. It yields the protein CASSPRQGPLNTEAFF.